This section outlines one T cell receptor beta chain sequence together with its context. The target antigen is unknown. Time point of the sample: cycle 4 day 1 (C4D1), after 5 to 7 weeks of nivolumab. Brentuximab vedotin exposure varied, and every patient relapsed after autologous stem cell transplantation. This sample is drawn from a study of PD-1 blockade in classical Hodgkin lymphoma. Study-level findings and limits: Diversity in CD4+ TCRs, unlike that measured in CD8+ TCRs, had risen significantly by C4D1.

Clones were sequenced by immunoSEQ multiplex PCR, and TCRdb holds only the in-frame ones, with some missing. The table records over 70,000 clones, about nine tenths of them present only once. The CDR3 consists of 17 residues. After removal of 0 bases from V and 5 bases from J, the junction contained 9 bases not matched to a gene. The V gene's germline CDR1 is MRHNA and CDR2 SNTAGT. This TCR was sampled from a human donor with classical Hodgkin lymphoma. V is TRBV6-4 and J is TRBJ2-3, with 9 bases matching TRBD2. Material: peripheral blood mononuclear cells (PBMCs), obtained before the fourth cycle of nivolumab. The CDR3 loop is CASSDSEGGGAIDTQYF. CDR3 nucleotide sequence: TGTGCCAGCAGTGACTCCGAAGGCGGGGGGGCGATAGATACGCAGTATTTT.